The 24 T cell receptor beta chains listed next were all sequenced from one sample in a study of neoadjuvant anti-PD-1 for oral cavity cancer. The repertoire was sequenced with immunoSEQ multiplex PCR; TCRdb's copy has only in-frame clones and lacks some. The top ten hold roughly 2.2% of the sample, which has roughly 15,000 clones, 60% to 70% seen once. The sample consisted of PBMCs, taken before nivolumab (anti-PD-1) treatment. Receptors originate from a person between 40 and 80 years old with oral cavity squamous cell carcinoma.

The chain has TRBV19 and TRBJ1-4; D remains unclear. This CDR3 is 14 amino acids long. CDR1 and CDR2 (germline): LNHDA, SQIVND (reference sequence). Trimming took off 7 bases at V and 0 bases at J, with 9 bases between the two ends. The CDR3 DNA reads as TGTGCCAGTAAACAGCCAGCAACTAATGAAAAACTGTTTTTT. It translates to CASKQPATNEKLFF.

The chain is built from TRBV7-2 and TRBJ1-5; D gene uncertain. The CDR3 covers 15 residues. The V end was cut by 2 bases, the J end by 4 bases, with 12 bases between. Per the germline V gene, CDR1 is SGHTA and CDR2 is FQGNSA. The CDR3 sequence is CASSLFRQTNQPQHF. CDR3 in DNA: TGTGCCAGCAGCTTATTCCGGCAGACGAATCAGCCCCAGCATTTT.

This clone was counted a few times. The gene calls are TRBV7-3 and TRBJ2-1; no clear D gene. Germline values: CDR1 SGHTA, CDR2 FQGTGA. Trimming removed 4 bases at V and 6 bases at J, with 7 bases between. This CDR3 has 12 amino acids. In nucleotides, the CDR3 is TGTGCCAGCAGCTCCCATGGCAATGAGCAGTTCTTC. Its protein product is CASSSHGNEQFF.

The CDR3 region is CASSQSGGRQPQHF. The CDR3 DNA follows: TGTGCCAGCAGCCAATCAGGAGGAAGACAGCCCCAGCATTTT. J is TRBJ1-5 and V is TRBV16; D gene unclear. V lost 0 bases to trimming and J lost 7 bases, with 10 bases between them. There are 14 residues in the CDR3. Germline lookup yields CDR1 KGHSY and CDR2 FQNENV.

The rearrangement uses TRBV6-6 and TRBJ2-5; no clear D gene. Germline CDR1 and CDR2: MNHNY and SVGAGI (reference sequence). This CDR3 is 13 amino acids long. Trimming shortened V by 0 bases and J by 1 base, and 3 bases separated the two germline ends. Here the CDR3 DNA reads TGTGCCAGCAGTTACTCGACCCAAGAGACCCAGTACTTC. As protein: CASSYSTQETQYF.

The CDR3 region is CASSLDSYTQYF. DNA of the CDR3: TGTGCCAGCAGCCTCGACTCGTATACGCAGTATTTT. The V and J genes are TRBV11-3 and TRBJ2-3; D gene ambiguous. The CDR3 totals 12 residues. V was clipped by 5 bases and J by 7 bases, with 10 bases between them. In germline, CDR1 is SGHNT, CDR2 YENEEA.

The genes are TRBV5-4 and TRBJ2-6; no reliable D call. Germline-derived CDR1 and CDR2 are SGHNT and YYREEE (reference sequence). The length of the CDR3 is 17 residues. V lost 1 base and J 0 bases, leaving 11 bases between the germline ends. The CDR3 loop reads CASSLRHSISGANVLTF. In DNA, the CDR3 is TGTGCCAGCAGCTTGAGACATTCAATCTCTGGGGCCAACGTCCTGACTTTC.

This clone was recorded a few times. The chain combines TRBV7-8 with TRBJ1-2, with 8 bases matching TRBD1. Looked up from germline, CDR1 is SGHVS and CDR2 is FQNEAQ. CDR3 length equals 17 residues. After removal of 5 bases from V and 4 bases from J, the junction contained 15 bases not matched to a gene. CDR3: CASSSRGQVATGYGYTF. The CDR3 coding sequence is TGTGCCAGCAGCAGTCGGGGACAGGTGGCGACTGGCTATGGCTACACCTTC.

CDR3 protein: CASSLAASQNTEAFF. Here the CDR3 DNA reads TGTGCCAGCAGCTTAGCGGCCAGCCAGAACACTGAAGCTTTCTTT. The chain carries TRBV11-2 and TRBJ1-1; D uncertain. This CDR3 is 15 amino acids long. Trimming removed 1 base at V and 1 base at J, with 10 bases between. CDR1 is SGHAT and CDR2 is FQNNGV in the germline V gene.

The chain is built from TRBV7-9 and TRBJ2-1; D is undetermined. Deletions cut 5 bases from V and 5 bases from J, with 7 bases between. The CDR3 is made up of 12 amino acids. The germline CDR1 and CDR2 sequences are SEHNR and FQNEAQ (reference sequence). The CDR3 here is CASSRANNEQFF. CDR3 DNA: TGTGCCAGCAGCCGCGCTAACAATGAGCAGTTCTTC.

This clone was counted once. The chain links TRBV28 to TRBJ1-1, with a tentative D call TRBD1 (5 bases). Trimming shortened V by 6 bases and J by 5 bases, and 19 bases separated the two germline ends. CDR1 MDHEN and CDR2 SYDVKM come from the germline V gene. The CDR3 runs 15 residues. Here the CDR3 DNA reads TGTGCCAGCAGGGGGCATTTGGGCGGTGGTACTGAAGCTTTCTTT. It codes for CASRGHLGGGTEAFF.

V and J are TRBV15 and TRBJ1-2; TRBD1 agrees at 8 bases. CDR1 is LNHNV and CDR2 is YYDKDF in the germline V gene (reference sequence). CDR3 length equals 13 residues. J lost 7 bases, V lost 4 bases, and 5 bases had no gene match. Here the CDR3 reads CATSIRTGSGYTF. The CDR3 DNA sequence: TGTGCCACCAGCATTCGGACAGGGAGTGGCTACACCTTC.

The chain employs TRBV19 and TRBJ2-2, with TRBD2 as a possible D gene (5 bases). The CDR3 is 13 amino acids. Looked up from germline, CDR1 is LNHDA and CDR2 is SQIVND (reference sequence). The germline V and J ends were trimmed by 5 bases and 8 bases, with 12 bases remaining between them. The chain's CDR3 is CASSSAGRGELFF. CDR3 DNA sequence: TGTGCCAGTAGTTCGGCGGGTAGGGGGGAGCTGTTTTTT.

This chain joins TRBV6-5 and TRBJ1-5; D remains ambiguous. This CDR3 contains 14 residues. Germline V gives CDR1 MNHEY, CDR2 SVGAGI. V lost 6 bases and J lost 6, with 15 bases in between. CDR3 residues: CASSPAGSSQPQHF. In nucleotides, the CDR3 is TGTGCCAGCAGCCCTGCAGGATCGAGTCAGCCCCAGCATTTT.

The chain joins TRBV5-1 to TRBJ2-3; 7 bases are shared with TRBD1. The CDR3 extends over 15 amino acids. Germline V gene lookup returns CDR1 SGHRS and CDR2 YFSETQ. Trimming removed 9 bases from V and 0 bases from J; junction bases left unmatched: 10. The CDR3 region has the DNA TGCGCCACCGCGAGGGACAGTTCTAGCACAGATACGCAGTATTTT. It yields the protein CATARDSSSTDTQYF.

This clone was recorded once. V and J are TRBV5-1 and TRBJ2-1, with TRBD1 identical over 10 bases. With V trimmed by 6 bases and J by 6 bases, 9 bases remained unmatched. Germline V gene sequence: CDR1 SGHRS, CDR2 YFSETQ. The CDR3 runs to 15 residues. The CDR3, as DNA: TGCGCCAGCAATTTCGGGACAGGGGCAATCAATGAGCAGTTCTTC. Protein product: CASNFGTGAINEQFF.

The rearrangement joins TRBV7-7 to TRBJ2-2; 7 bases map to TRBD1. Unmatched junction bases numbered 4, after V lost 1 base and J lost 2 bases. In germline, CDR1 is SSHAT, CDR2 FNYEAQ (reference sequence). This CDR3 comprises 16 residues. The CDR3 bases are TGTGCCAGCAGCTTAGAAGGACAGGTTAACACCGGGGAGCTGTTTTTT. Protein: CASSLEGQVNTGELFF.

This clone was counted between two and nine times. The gene calls are TRBV5-6 and TRBJ2-1; D possibly uses TRBD1 or TRBD2 (5 bases each). Trimming removed 0 bases from V and 5 bases from J, with 6 bases in between. The germline V gene encodes CDR1 SGHDT and CDR2 YYEEEE. This CDR3 spans 13 amino acids. CDR3 sequence: CASSLGDHNEQFF. CDR3 DNA: TGTGCCAGCAGCTTGGGGGACCACAATGAGCAGTTCTTC. The full variable domain, with the rest looked up from reference TRBV5-6 and TRBJ2-1, is DAGVTQSPTHLIKTRGQQVTLRCSPKSGHDTVSWYQQALGQGPQFIFQYYEEEERQRGNFPDRFSGHQFPNYSSELNVNALLLGDSALYLCASSLGDHNEQFFGPGTRLTVL.

The rearrangement uses TRBV6-1 and TRBJ1-4, with D possibly matching TRBD1 (6 bases). Germline V gene lookup returns CDR1 MNHNS and CDR2 SASEGT. This CDR3 region has 15 residues. The ends were cut back, 5 bases at V and 8 bases at J, with 18 bases in the middle. CDR3 sequence (DNA): TGTGCCAGCAGTCCTCAGACAGGCGGCGTCGAAAAACTGTTTTTT. It yields the protein CASSPQTGGVEKLFF.

The chain links TRBV12-5 to TRBJ1-2, with D tentatively TRBD1 (5 bases). This CDR3 has 13 amino acids. V lost 4 bases and J lost 4, with 10 bases in between. In germline, CDR1 is LGHNT, CDR2 FRNRAP. The CDR3 sequence: CASGSDSSYGYTF. CDR3 DNA sequence: TGTGCTAGTGGTTCCGACAGCAGCTATGGCTACACCTTC.

The chain couples TRBV5-1 to TRBJ1-1, with D hard to call. With 5 bases removed from V and 0 bases from J, the gap between germline ends came to 8 bases. The CDR3 totals 13 residues. CDR1 SGHRS and CDR2 YFSETQ come from the germline V gene. The CDR3 sequence is CASRGFMNTEAFF. As DNA, the CDR3 is TGCGCCAGCAGGGGTTTCATGAACACTGAAGCTTTCTTT. Drawing the rest from reference TRBV5-1 and TRBJ1-1, the complete variable domain is KAGVTQTPRYLIKTRGQQVTLSCSPISGHRSVSWYQQTPGQGLQFLFEYFSETQRNKGNFPGRFSGRQFSNSRSEMNVSTLELGDSALYLCASRGFMNTEAFFGQGTRLTVV.

The rearrangement links TRBV5-6 to TRBJ1-6, with D possibly being TRBD1 (5 bases). V lost 3 bases and J lost 9, with 16 bases in between. The CDR3 consists of 15 residues. Germline-derived CDR1 and CDR2 are SGHDT and YYEEEE. CDR3 residues: CASSWRGGVGSPLHF. The CDR3 DNA follows: TGTGCCAGCAGCTGGCGGGGGGGAGTGGGTTCACCCCTCCACTTT.

This sequence joins TRBV6-1 and TRBJ2-1; D might be TRBD1 (6 bases). Per germline, CDR1 MNHNS and CDR2 SASEGT. V gave up 7 bases and J gave up 4 bases, with 11 bases separating them. The CDR3 contains 13 residues. The CDR3 coding sequence is TGTGCCAGCATCCTCAGGGGATACAATGAGCAGTTCTTC. This translates into CASILRGYNEQFF.

This clone was seen once. The chain couples TRBV4-1 to TRBJ1-2, with a tentative D call TRBD1 (5 bases). The CDR3 loop spans 15 amino acids. Germline loops: CDR1 MGHRA, CDR2 YSYEKL. V dropped 4 bases and J dropped 4 bases, with 16 bases sitting between them. CDR3 in amino acids: CASSRLGRAVYGYTF. Here the CDR3 DNA reads TGCGCCAGCAGCCGGCTGGGCAGGGCAGTCTATGGCTACACCTTC.